Shown below are 20 T cell receptor beta chains from a single sample sequenced in a study of blood T cells in healthy people across ages. Through a sample-barcoded 5' primer and a J-beta primer mix, a second PCR was run for roughly 7 to 11 cycles. TCRdb called the 5' RACE reads again in MiXCR, with one record for every CDR3 protein. The sample consists of 550,000 to 700,000 distinct CDR3 sequences, approximately 25% of them appearing once. Sequencing used blood. The receptors shown here come from a woman aged 70-85 years in good health.

This clonotype was counted a few times. This rearrangement joins TRBV7-9 to TRBJ2-5, with D hard to call. Trimming pared 1 base from V and 2 bases from J, leaving 11 bases between. CDR1 and CDR2 (germline): SEHNR, FQNEAQ (reference sequence). This CDR3 spans 15 amino acids. This CDR3 is CASSLDVAAQETQYF. CDR3 bases: TGTGCCAGCAGCTTAGACGTGGCAGCACAAGAGACCCAGTACTTC.

This clonotype was counted only a few times. The rearrangement uses TRBV7-2 and TRBJ2-2; TRBD2 matches at 8 bases. The CDR3 contains 13 residues. Germline V CDR1 and CDR2: SGHTA, FQGNSA. The ends lost 6 bases at V and 6 bases at J; junction bases unmatched: 3. In DNA form, the CDR3 reads TGTGCCAGCAGTAGTAGCGGGGCCGGGGAGCTGTTTTTT. Amino acids: CASSSSGAGELFF.

This chain links TRBV7-2 with TRBJ2-5; 12 nucleotides line up with TRBD2. Germline-derived CDR1 and CDR2 are SGHTA and FQGNSA. The CDR3 runs to 15 residues. V dropped 6 bases and J dropped 3; count of bases not matched to a gene: 5. The CDR3 sequence: CASSFRTSGEETQYF. The CDR3 DNA is TGTGCCAGCAGTTTCAGGACTAGCGGGGAAGAGACCCAGTACTTC.

This clonotype was detected only a few times. The V call is TRBV10-3, the J call TRBJ2-7; D might be TRBD1 (7 bases). The germline V and J ends were trimmed by 3 bases and 3 bases, with 12 bases remaining between them. CDR1 ENHRY and CDR2 SYGVKD come from the germline V gene. This CDR3 has 14 residues. The CDR3 DNA reads TGTGCCATCAGTGACCAGGGGGGTTACTACGAGCAGTACTTC. This encodes CAISDQGGYYEQYF.

V and J are TRBV10-3 and TRBJ2-5; a possible D gene is TRBD2 (6 bases). Matching the DNA end better, TRBJ2-7 makes the J call doubtful. This CDR3 contains 13 residues. The germline gives CDR1 ENHRY, CDR2 SYGVKD. The CDR3 here is CAISFGRTYEQYF. CDR3 nucleotide sequence: TGTGCCATCAGTTTCGGGAGAACCTACGAGCAGTACTTC.

The gene calls are TRBV12-3 or TRBV12-4 and TRBJ1-6; no reliable D call. The germline V and J ends were trimmed by 5 bases and 8 bases, with 13 bases remaining between them. This CDR3 region has 14 residues. CDR3 protein: CASSPRTRDSPLHF. CDR3 bases: TGTGCCAGCAGTCCTCGGACTAGGGATTCACCCCTCCACTTT.

This clonotype showed up just a few times. The chain has TRBV7-2 and TRBJ1-2, with D tentatively TRBD1 (5 bases). The CDR3 has 15 amino acids. Between the trimmed V and J ends, which lost 1 base and 3 bases, there was a span of 12 bases. Per the germline V gene, CDR1 is SGHTA and CDR2 is FQGNSA. CDR3 DNA sequence: TGTGCCAGCAGCTTAGGGGGGGGTTCTTACTATGGCTACACCTTC. Amino acid sequence: CASSLGGGSYYGYTF. The full variable domain, with the rest looked up from reference TRBV7-2 and TRBJ1-2, is GAGVSQSPSNKVTEKGKDVELRCDPISGHTALYWYRQSLGQGLEFLIYFQGNSAPDKSGLPSDRFSAERTGGSVSTLTIQRTQQEDSAVYLCASSLGGGSYYGYTFGSGTRLTVV.

The sample holds a few counts of this clonotype. This chain connects TRBV9 to TRBJ1-4; 7 nucleotides line up with TRBD1. The CDR3 sequence is 15 residues long. The germline V gene has CDR1 SGDLS and CDR2 YYNGEE. The V gene end was trimmed by 3 bases and the J gene end by 6 bases; junction bases not matched to a gene: 8. The CDR3 spells CASSGGQEIDEKLFF. Written as DNA, the CDR3 is TGTGCCAGCAGCGGAGGACAGGAGATAGATGAAAAACTGTTTTTT. Supplemented by reference TRBV9 and TRBJ1-4, the full variable domain reads DSGVTQTPKHLITATGQRVTLRCSPRSGDLSVYWYQQSLDQGLQFLIQYYNGEERAKGNILERFSAQQFPDLHSELNLSSLELGDSALYFCASSGGQEIDEKLFFGSGTQLSVL.

The chain uses TRBV20-1 and TRBJ1-1; 9 positions match TRBD1. With 6 bases clipped from V and 1 base from J, the junction kept 9 bases outside the gene matches. The CDR3 has 15 residues. Germline lookup yields CDR1 DFQATT and CDR2 SNEGSKA (reference sequence). CDR3: CSAALPGQGNTEAFF. For the CDR3, the DNA is TGCAGTGCCGCTTTACCGGGACAGGGGAACACTGAAGCTTTCTTT.

This clonotype has a handful of counts. The genes are TRBV5-1 and TRBJ1-2; 9 bases fit TRBD1. Germline CDR1 SGHRS, CDR2 YFSETQ. J lost 5 bases, V lost 4 bases, and 9 bases had no gene match. The CDR3 covers 15 residues. This chain's CDR3 is CASSPRTGEGYGYTF. The CDR3 DNA reads as TGCGCCAGCAGCCCTCGGACAGGGGAAGGATATGGCTACACCTTC.

This clonotype was recorded a few times. This chain joins TRBV3-1 and TRBJ2-4; 10 nucleotides agree with TRBD2. From germline, CDR1 is LGHDT and CDR2 YNNKEL (reference sequence). This CDR3 has 17 residues. Trimming cost V 2 bases and J 3 bases; bases outside gene matches: 7. Here the CDR3 DNA reads TGTGCCAGCAGCCAACGAGCGGGGGGGCTCGGCAAAAACATTCAGTACTTC. Amino acid sequence: CASSQRAGGLGKNIQYF.

This chain connects TRBV12-3 or TRBV12-4 to TRBJ2-5; D uncertain. The J call could be wrong; TRBJ2-7 is a better fit for the DNA end. CDR3 size: 11 residues. The CDR3 is CASSLRSEQYF. The CDR3 DNA reads as TGTGCCAGCAGTTTGAGGTCCGAGCAGTACTTC.

This sequence joins TRBV20-1 and TRBJ1-6; D unclear. The CDR3 length is 17 residues. Germline values: CDR1 DFQATT, CDR2 SNEGSKA (reference sequence). Trimming left V 0 bases short and J 6 bases short, with 18 bases between. CDR3 loop: CSARESRKGAGNSPLHF. The CDR3 DNA follows: TGCAGTGCTAGAGAGAGCAGAAAGGGAGCGGGTAATTCACCCCTCCACTTT.

This clonotype came up a few times. This sequence joins TRBV20-1 and TRBJ1-5; 11 bases agree with TRBD1. Germline values: CDR1 DFQATT, CDR2 SNEGSKA (reference sequence). J gave up 5 bases and V 8 bases, and 5 bases lay outside the gene matches. This CDR3 has 13 amino acids. The DNA of the CDR3 is TGCAGTATACGGGGACAGGGGGATCAGCCCCAGCATTTT. This codes for CSIRGQGDQPQHF.

Concerning this clonotype: An end of the junction does not agree with germline; a read error may underlie this. The chain uses TRBV30 and TRBJ2-1; 11 nucleotides agree with TRBD2. CDR3 length: 17 amino acids. The germline V gene encodes CDR1 GTSNPN and CDR2 SVGIG (reference sequence). The chain's CDR3 is CAWTLQVSGGAYNEQFF. The CDR3 bases are TGCGCCTGGACCCTCCAGGTTAGCGGGGGGGCCTACAATGAGCAGTTCTTC.

The sample holds many counts of this clonotype. This chain joins TRBV7-2 and TRBJ2-7; a possible D gene is TRBD1 (6 bases). Germline assignment: CDR1 SGHTA and CDR2 FQGNSA. CDR3 length: 13 amino acids. V lost 5 bases and J lost 4, with 12 bases in between. The DNA for the CDR3 is TGTGCCAGCAGCGATCAACAGGGTTACGAGCAGTACTTC. Amino acids: CASSDQQGYEQYF.

This clonotype showed up just a few times. The rearrangement uses TRBV11-2 and TRBJ2-3; 10 positions match TRBD1. J was trimmed by 0 bases and V by 0 bases; bases with no gene match: 6. Germline loops: CDR1 SGHAT, CDR2 FQNNGV. This CDR3 contains 18 residues. The CDR3 DNA reads TGTGCCAGCAGCTTAGATCGACAGGGGGCTACTAGCACAGATACGCAGTATTTT. It codes for CASSLDRQGATSTDTQYF.

There are a few counts of this clonotype. The J gene is TRBJ2-1, the V gene TRBV20-1; TRBD2 is a possible D gene (6 bases). This CDR3 contains 12 residues. The ends were cut back, 2 bases at V and 9 bases at J, with 11 bases in the middle. Per the germline V gene, CDR1 is DFQATT and CDR2 is SNEGSKA (reference sequence). CDR3 residues: CSARRGMGEQFF. CDR3 DNA sequence: TGCAGTGCTAGACGGGGGATGGGTGAGCAGTTCTTC.

The DNA for the CDR3 is TGCAGTGCTAGGAGACAGGGAGAAACAGATACGCAGTATTTT. Its protein product is CSARRQGETDTQYF. The gene calls are TRBV20-1 and TRBJ2-3; TRBD1 agrees at 7 bases. The CDR3 sequence is 14 residues long. After removal of 3 bases from V and 3 bases from J, the junction contained 6 bases not matched to a gene. Per the germline V gene, CDR1 is DFQATT and CDR2 is SNEGSKA (reference sequence).

This clonotype was found a few times. This chain links TRBV6-2 or TRBV6-3 with TRBJ1-5; the match to TRBD1 covers 10 bases. CDR1 and CDR2 (germline): MNHEY, SVGEGT. The J segment lost 2 bases and the V segment lost 4 bases, leaving 5 bases of the junction unmatched. CDR3 length: 16 amino acids. CDR3 region: CASSLTGGLGNQPQHF. The CDR3 DNA reads TGTGCCAGCAGTTTGACAGGGGGCCTAGGCAATCAGCCCCAGCATTTT.